The 18 T cell receptor beta chains given below trace back to one sample, sequenced in a study of cytomegalovirus exposure and HLA in healthy donors. With 60 Vbeta and 13 Jbeta primers, the PCR was carried out. Sequencing used immunoSEQ multiplex PCR; TCRdb keeps in-frame clones, though not all of them. Among about 190,000 clones listed, approximately 90% were seen once. Material for sequencing was PBMCs. These receptors originate from a boy aged 2 to 10 in good health and CMV-seronegative.

The chain joins TRBV7-2 to TRBJ2-7; a possible D gene is TRBD1 (6 bases). The germline V gene has CDR1 SGHTA and CDR2 FQGNSA. V shed 1 base and J shed 9 bases, with 16 bases lying between them. The CDR3 length is 14 residues. The CDR3 coding sequence is TGTGCCAGCAGCTTAGAAACCCCAGGGGATGGGCAGTACTTC. Amino acid sequence: CASSLETPGDGQYF.

The chain links TRBV14 to TRBJ2-3; TRBD2 agrees at 9 bases. The J segment lost 3 bases and the V segment lost 5 bases, leaving 3 bases of the junction unmatched. From germline, CDR1 is SGHDN and CDR2 FVKESK. The CDR3 sequence is 14 residues long. The CDR3 reads CASSLGLATDTQYF. As DNA, the CDR3 is TGTGCCAGCAGCTTAGGACTAGCGACAGATACGCAGTATTTT.

V is TRBV28 and J is TRBJ1-2; possibly TRBD1 for D (5 bases). V was clipped by 3 bases and J by 2 bases, with 13 bases between them. Germline assignment: CDR1 MDHEN and CDR2 SYDVKM. CDR3 length equals 15 residues. In DNA, the CDR3 is TGTGCCAGCAGTTTTGGGCCCTCAGGGAACTATGGCTACACCTTC. It translates to CASSFGPSGNYGYTF.

This chain links TRBV7-3 with TRBJ2-5; TRBD1 matches 7 bases. Germline V gene sequence: CDR1 SGHTA, CDR2 FQGTGA. V lost 0 bases and J lost 2; bases outside the gene matches: 0. The CDR3 is 14 residues long. In DNA, the CDR3 is TGTGCCAGCAGCTTAACGGGACAGCAAGAGACCCAGTACTTC. This encodes CASSLTGQQETQYF.

This rearrangement joins TRBV27 to TRBJ1-6; TRBD1 matches 8 bases. This CDR3 has 15 residues. The J segment lost 10 bases and the V segment lost 2 bases, leaving 7 bases of the junction unmatched. Germline V gene sequence: CDR1 MNHEY, CDR2 SMNVEV (reference sequence). CDR3 DNA: TGTGCCAGCAGTTTAGGACAGGGTGTAGGCTCACCCCTCCACTTT. This translates into CASSLGQGVGSPLHF.

The sample holds a few counts of this clone. This chain connects TRBV6-5 to TRBJ1-1; the match to TRBD1 covers 10 bases. The junction had 3 bases not matched to a gene; V was cut back by 7 bases and J by 1 base. The length of the CDR3 is 14 residues. Per the germline V gene, CDR1 is MNHEY and CDR2 is SVGAGI. Here the CDR3 reads CASKRQGANTEAFF. CDR3 nucleotide sequence: TGTGCCAGCAAAAGACAGGGGGCGAACACTGAAGCTTTCTTT.

This clone came up once. J is TRBJ1-2 and V is TRBV7-9; 9 bases fit TRBD1. V dropped 3 bases and J dropped 2; count of bases not matched to a gene: 7. The CDR3 is 16 residues long. Germline loops: CDR1 SEHNR, CDR2 FQNEAQ (reference sequence). CDR3 DNA: TGTGCCAGCAGCTTGCCAACAGGGGGCAAAAACTATGGCTACACCTTC. It codes for CASSLPTGGKNYGYTF.

This clone was observed a single time. V usage is TRBV29-1 and J usage is TRBJ2-3, with TRBD2 identical over 14 bases. V trimming: 7 bases; J trimming: 3 bases; junction bases outside the gene matches: 3. The V gene's germline CDR1 is SQVTM and CDR2 ANQGSEA. This CDR3 spans 14 amino acids. Here the CDR3 reads CSARLAGGTDTQYF. As DNA, the CDR3 is TGCAGCGCGAGACTAGCGGGAGGGACAGATACGCAGTATTTT.

The genes are TRBV7-9 and TRBJ1-2; D may be TRBD1 (6 bases). Germline V gene sequence: CDR1 SEHNR, CDR2 FQNEAQ (reference sequence). Trimming removed 0 bases from V and 8 bases from J, with 16 bases in between. This CDR3 comprises 15 residues. CDR3 sequence (DNA): TGTGCCAGCAGCTTAGCCCCTGGCACAGGGTCGGGCTACACCTTC. This gives the protein CASSLAPGTGSGYTF.

This chain connects TRBV2 to TRBJ2-2; 9 bases fit TRBD1. CDR1 SNHLY and CDR2 FYNNEI come from the germline V gene. The ends lost 3 bases at V and 5 bases at J; junction bases unmatched: 4. The CDR3 is 15 residues long. CDR3 residues: CASSERQGDTGELFF. The CDR3 DNA reads TGTGCCAGCAGTGAGCGACAGGGGGATACCGGGGAGCTGTTTTTT.

The chain is built from TRBV18 and TRBJ2-7, with TRBD1 matching over 11 bases. The CDR3 loop spans 14 amino acids. CDR1 is KGHSH, CDR2 LQKENI, per germline. The trim removed 3 bases at V and 5 bases at J, leaving 3 bases unmatched. The CDR3 DNA reads as TGTGCCAGCTCACCGGGACAGGGGGGCCACGAGCAGTACTTC. Translated, it gives CASSPGQGGHEQYF.

This clone was recorded a few times. The rearrangement joins TRBV6-1 to TRBJ1-6; D is undetermined. This CDR3 is built from 16 residues. Deletions cut 2 bases from V and 0 bases from J, with 8 bases between. In germline, CDR1 is MNHNS, CDR2 SASEGT. DNA for the CDR3: TGTGCCAGCAGTGAACGGAGGAGCTCCTATAATTCACCCCTCCACTTT. It translates to CASSERRSSYNSPLHF.

The chain couples TRBV19 to TRBJ1-2, with D perhaps TRBD1 (6 bases). Germline V gene data show CDR1 as LNHDA and CDR2 as SQIVND (reference sequence). The CDR3 contains 14 residues. V was cut by 1 base and J by 8 bases, with 14 bases left in between. This CDR3 is CASSIVQGREGYTF. CDR3 coding DNA: TGTGCCAGTAGTATAGTACAGGGTCGAGAAGGCTACACCTTC.

The gene calls are TRBV9 and TRBJ2-3; D call uncertain. CDR3 length equals 14 residues. Germline V gene sequence: CDR1 SGDLS, CDR2 YYNGEE. Trimming cost V 3 bases and J 2 bases, with 10 bases left between them. The CDR3 loop is CASSARASTDTQYF. CDR3 in DNA: TGTGCCAGCAGCGCGAGAGCATCCACAGATACGCAGTATTTT.

The rearrangement uses TRBV7-7 and TRBJ2-1; TRBD2 is a possible D gene (7 bases). The V end was cut by 0 bases, the J end by 9 bases, with 12 bases between. CDR1 and CDR2 (germline): SSHAT, FNYEAQ (reference sequence). CDR3 length equals 14 residues. This CDR3 reads CASSLAGGGVEQFF. CDR3 nucleotide sequence: TGTGCCAGCAGCTTAGCAGGGGGGGGTGTTGAGCAGTTCTTC.

The chain employs TRBV5-4 and TRBJ1-2; 9 bases match TRBD1. Germline loops: CDR1 SGHNT, CDR2 YYREEE (reference sequence). V shed 7 bases and J 7 bases; nucleotides not matched to a gene: 8. The CDR3 sequence is 13 residues long. The CDR3 loop is CASAATGGSGYTF. As DNA, the CDR3 is TGTGCCAGCGCGGCTACAGGGGGCTCTGGCTACACCTTC.

This clone was seen once. The chain links TRBV27 to TRBJ2-1; 11 bases are shared with TRBD2. CDR1 MNHEY and CDR2 SMNVEV come from the germline V gene (reference sequence). CDR3 length equals 15 residues. V trimming: 8 bases; J trimming: 5 bases; junction bases outside the gene matches: 8. The CDR3 loop is CASRLGTSGHNEQFF. The CDR3 DNA sequence: TGTGCCAGCCGACTCGGGACTAGCGGACACAATGAGCAGTTCTTC.

Only one count was recorded for this clone. V and J are TRBV27 and TRBJ2-1, with D maybe TRBD1 (5 bases). CDR1 and CDR2 from the germline V gene are MNHEY and SMNVEV (reference sequence). Trimming cost V 2 bases and J 10 bases, with 12 bases left between them. The CDR3 consists of 13 residues. The DNA of the CDR3 is TGTGCCAGCAGTTTAGATCAGGGTCAGGAGCAGTTCTTC. Its translation: CASSLDQGQEQFF.